These 14 T cell receptor beta chains were sequenced from one sample in a study of T-cell memory formation after mild COVID-19. TCRdb fed the 5' RACE reads into MiXCR, producing one record per CDR3 protein. The sample holds 450,000 to 650,000 distinct CDR3 sequences, roughly 22% seen once. Input material: PBMCs or a T cell subset sorted from them (not recorded which). The source is an adult woman who had mild COVID-19 (a few samples of this study predate the infection). Cell type and time point are not known.

This clonotype has more than one count but fewer than ten. The chain employs TRBV24-1 and TRBJ2-1; 9 bases fit TRBD2. CDR1 KGHDR and CDR2 SFDVKD come from the germline V gene. The junction had 9 bases not matched to a gene; V was cut back by 1 base and J by 9 bases. The CDR3 length is 16 residues. CDR3 protein: CATSDFSGRQVAEQFF. Here the CDR3 DNA reads TGTGCCACCAGTGATTTTAGCGGGAGACAAGTCGCTGAGCAGTTCTTC.

This clonotype was counted only a few times. This rearrangement joins TRBV7-2 to TRBJ2-4; possible D gene TRBD1, 5 bases. The V and J ends lost 5 bases and 9 bases respectively, with 8 bases between them. The CDR3 totals 11 residues. Germline values: CDR1 SGHTA, CDR2 FQGNSA. The CDR3 DNA is TGTGCCAGCAGCCATCAGGGCATTCAGTACTTC. Protein sequence: CASSHQGIQYF.

This clonotype turned up a few times. The V call is TRBV6-5, the J call TRBJ1-2; the D gene is possibly TRBD1 (5 bases). V lost 6 bases and J 0 bases, leaving 8 bases between the germline ends. In germline, CDR1 is MNHEY, CDR2 SVGAGI. The CDR3 spans 13 residues. The CDR3 protein is CASRQTANYGYTF. Here the CDR3 DNA reads TGTGCCAGCAGACAGACAGCTAACTATGGCTACACCTTC.

V usage is TRBV10-3 and J usage is TRBJ2-5; tentatively, D is TRBD2 (6 bases). V was trimmed by 11 bases and J by 5 bases, leaving 18 bases between them. CDR3 length: 13 amino acids. The V gene's germline CDR1 is ENHRY and CDR2 SYGVKD. The CDR3 DNA reads TGTGCCCCCGGAGGGCGGGCTAGGGAGACCCAGTACTTC. Translated, it gives CAPGGRARETQYF.

This chain joins TRBV19 and TRBJ1-2; 7 nucleotides agree with TRBD1. Germline V gives CDR1 LNHDA, CDR2 SQIVND (reference sequence). There are 16 residues in the CDR3. Trimming at V came to 1 base and at J to 3 bases, leaving 8 bases not matched to a gene. The CDR3 DNA follows: TGTGCCAGTAGTATAGCCAGGGGGACCCCCTACTATGGCTACACCTTC. This translates into CASSIARGTPYYGYTF.

This clonotype occurred a few times. The CDR3 region is CASSQEELAKNTGELFF. The CDR3 DNA reads as TGCGCCAGCAGCCAAGAGGAACTAGCGAAGAACACCGGGGAGCTGTTTTTT. The chain links TRBV4-1 to TRBJ2-2; 7 positions match TRBD2. The germline CDR1 and CDR2 sequences are MGHRA and YSYEKL. V shed 0 bases and J 1 base; nucleotides not matched to a gene: 5. This CDR3 has 17 amino acids.

J is TRBJ2-3 and V is TRBV10-3; tentatively, D is TRBD1 or TRBD2 (5 bases each). This CDR3 region has 13 residues. Germline loops: CDR1 ENHRY, CDR2 SYGVKD. The V end lost 10 bases, the J end lost 0 bases, and 11 bases lay between the germline ends. The CDR3 here is CATGDRSTDTQYF. The CDR3 nucleotides read TGTGCCACTGGGGACCGCAGCACAGATACGCAGTATTTT.

This clonotype showed up just a few times. This rearrangement joins TRBV5-1 to TRBJ2-6, with 7 bases that match TRBD1. Germline V CDR1 and CDR2: SGHRS, YFSETQ. The CDR3 totals 19 residues. The junction had 13 bases not matched to a gene; V was cut back by 4 bases and J by 0 bases. This CDR3 is CASSIKSGTESSGANVLTF. CDR3 nucleotides: TGCGCCAGCAGCATTAAATCCGGGACAGAGAGCTCTGGGGCCAACGTCCTGACTTTC. The complete variable domain, with remaining parts taken from reference TRBV5-1 and TRBJ2-6, reads KAGVTQTPRYLIKTRGQQVTLSCSPISGHRSVSWYQQTPGQGLQFLFEYFSETQRNKGNFPGRFSGRQFSNSRSEMNVSTLELGDSALYLCASSIKSGTESSGANVLTFGAGSRLTVL.

This clonotype was seen at least ten times. The chain carries TRBV7-2 and TRBJ2-1; 8 bases align to TRBD2. With V trimmed by 0 bases and J by 7 bases, 11 bases remained unmatched. The CDR3 has 17 residues. Germline V gives CDR1 SGHTA, CDR2 FQGNSA. The DNA of the CDR3 is TGTGCCAGCAGCTTAGCTCACCCGGGAGGGCCTATGAATGAGCAGTTCTTC. It translates to CASSLAHPGGPMNEQFF.

In this sample, this clonotype turned up a few times. The chain employs TRBV24-1 and TRBJ2-5; 7 nucleotides match TRBD1. The CDR3 loop spans 14 amino acids. The V segment lost 1 base and the J segment 3 bases; nucleotides outside the gene matches: 1. Looked up from germline, CDR1 is KGHDR and CDR2 is SFDVKD. As DNA, the CDR3 is TGTGCCACCAGTGATTTAGGACAGGAAGAGACCCAGTACTTC. This sequence encodes CATSDLGQEETQYF.

The chain couples TRBV5-1 to TRBJ1-5, with a possible D match to TRBD1 (6 bases). The CDR3 loop spans 15 amino acids. Germline values: CDR1 SGHRS, CDR2 YFSETQ. V dropped 4 bases and J dropped 3 bases, with 14 bases sitting between them. The CDR3 reads CASSMTGGFNQPQHF. Written as DNA, the CDR3 is TGCGCCAGCAGCATGACCGGGGGCTTCAATCAGCCCCAGCATTTT.

This clonotype has just a few counts. The V gene is TRBV15, the J gene TRBJ2-7; D is unresolved. The ends were cut back, 4 bases at V and 0 bases at J, with 10 bases in the middle. The CDR3 spans 14 residues. The germline gives CDR1 LNHNV, CDR2 YYDKDF (reference sequence). The CDR3 region has the DNA TGTGCCACCAGCATGGGAACCTTCTCCTACGAGCAGTACTTC. Its protein product is CATSMGTFSYEQYF.

The genes are TRBV7-2 and TRBJ2-2; 7 nucleotides line up with TRBD2. CDR3 length: 15 amino acids. The germline gives CDR1 SGHTA, CDR2 FQGNSA. J lost 1 base, V lost 6 bases, and 5 bases had no gene match. CDR3 sequence (DNA): TGTGCCAGCAGTTGGAAGCGGGGGAACACCGGGGAGCTGTTTTTT. As protein: CASSWKRGNTGELFF. The whole variable domain, filled in from reference TRBV7-2 and TRBJ2-2, reads GAGVSQSPSNKVTEKGKDVELRCDPISGHTALYWYRQSLGQGLEFLIYFQGNSAPDKSGLPSDRFSAERTGGSVSTLTIQRTQQEDSAVYLCASSWKRGNTGELFFGEGSRLTVL.

This clonotype was seen only a few times. The rearrangement joins TRBV5-1 to TRBJ2-7, with TRBD1 matching over 8 bases. The germline CDR1 and CDR2 sequences are SGHRS and YFSETQ. The CDR3 extends over 14 amino acids. J was trimmed by 7 bases and V by 4 bases; bases with no gene match: 10. The CDR3, as DNA: TGCGCCAGCAGCAATCGACAGGGGACGGAAGAGCAGTACTTC. Amino acid sequence: CASSNRQGTEEQYF.